Listed here are 30 T cell receptor beta chains from one sample, sequenced in a study of blood T cell repertoires in COVID-19 (dated by TCRdb to 2018 to 2021). Preparation of the library involved the immunoSEQ multiplex PCR assay. The table comes from immuneACCESS by way of TCRdb, which keeps in-frame sequences with V and J called. Part of the clones is missing from these tables; in studies checked, under half for an unresolved V gene and the rest for unknown reasons. This sample has about 360,000 clones in its table, and around 88% of those were observed once. The ten biggest clones cover about 7.6% of the sample. The material sequenced was peripheral blood. The origin of the receptors is a woman aged 60 to 75 with COVID-19, enrolled during active disease.

The V and J genes are TRBV19 and TRBJ2-1; 9 bases are a match to TRBD1. The germline CDR1 and CDR2 sequences are LNHDA and SQIVND (reference sequence). This CDR3 has 13 amino acids. V was pared by 5 bases and J by 7 bases, with 3 bases of the junction left unmatched. The CDR3 region has the DNA TGTGCCAGTAGTGTCGGACAGGGGAATGAGCAGTTCTTC. This translates into CASSVGQGNEQFF.

The chain joins TRBV11-2 to TRBJ1-2; 9 positions agree with TRBD1. Unmatched junction bases numbered 1, after V lost 1 base and J lost 4 bases. Germline V lookup: CDR1 SGHAT, CDR2 FQNNGV. The CDR3 sequence is 14 residues long. CDR3 sequence: CASSLGTGVYGYTF. In nucleotides, the CDR3 is TGTGCCAGCAGCTTAGGGACAGGGGTCTATGGCTACACCTTC. Full variable domain (missing parts from reference TRBV11-2 and TRBJ1-2): EAGVAQSPRYKIIEKRQSVAFWCNPISGHATLYWYQQILGQGPKLLIQFQNNGVVDDSQLPKDRFSAERLKGVDSTLKIQPAKLEDSAVYLCASSLGTGVYGYTFGSGTRLTVV.

This chain uses TRBV2 with TRBJ2-2; 10 bases fit TRBD1. The CDR3 length is 17 residues. The trim removed 5 bases at V and 4 bases at J, leaving 10 bases unmatched. Germline lookup yields CDR1 SNHLY and CDR2 FYNNEI. The CDR3 spells CASSLERGQGITGELFF. In DNA, the CDR3 is TGTGCCAGCAGTTTGGAGAGGGGACAGGGGATCACCGGGGAGCTGTTTTTT.

The chain joins TRBV6-5 to TRBJ1-2, with TRBD1 identical over 11 bases. The J segment lost 10 bases and the V segment lost 4 bases, leaving 11 bases of the junction unmatched. CDR1 MNHEY and CDR2 SVGAGI come from the germline V gene. CDR3 length equals 15 residues. CDR3 sequence (DNA): TGTGCCAGCAGTTCCCCAAGGGGACAGGGGGAATACTACACCTTC. Translated: CASSSPRGQGEYYTF.

The gene calls are TRBV6-5 and TRBJ2-7; D perhaps matches TRBD1 (5 bases). V lost 3 bases and J lost 2, with 17 bases in between. In germline, CDR1 is MNHEY, CDR2 SVGAGI. The CDR3 covers 16 residues. The CDR3 loop is CASSYSFAGSPYEQYF. The CDR3 bases are TGTGCCAGCAGTTATAGTTTTGCAGGGTCCCCCTACGAGCAGTACTTC.

The chain joins TRBV7-8 to TRBJ1-2; 9 nucleotides agree with TRBD1. This CDR3 region has 14 residues. Losses at the gene ends were 5 bases for V and 8 bases for J; bases not matched to a gene: 9. The germline V gene has CDR1 SGHVS and CDR2 FQNEAQ. The CDR3 DNA reads as TGTGCCAGCAGCCACCCCGGGACAGGGACCGGCTACACCTTC. It yields the protein CASSHPGTGTGYTF.

The sample holds one count of this clone. This chain uses TRBV11-3 with TRBJ2-1, with a tentative D call TRBD1 (5 bases). In germline, CDR1 is SGHNT, CDR2 YENEEA. CDR3 length: 15 amino acids. Between the trimmed V and J ends, which lost 4 bases and 0 bases, there was a span of 10 bases. The CDR3 here is CASSSQGISYNEQFF. Written as DNA, the CDR3 is TGTGCCAGCAGCTCCCAGGGAATCTCCTACAATGAGCAGTTCTTC. Looking up the rest from reference TRBV11-3 and TRBJ2-1 gives the full variable domain: EAGVVQSPRYKIIEKKQPVAFWCNPISGHNTLYWYLQNLGQGPELLIRYENEEAVDDSQLPKDRFSAERLKGVDSTLKIQPAELGDSAVYLCASSSQGISYNEQFFGPGTRLTVL.

The chain links TRBV11-2 to TRBJ2-2; tentative D call: TRBD2 (6 bases). V was pared by 0 bases and J by 5 bases, with 13 bases between. CDR1 and CDR2 (germline): SGHAT, FQNNGV. CDR3 length equals 16 residues. CDR3 in DNA: TGTGCCAGCAGCTTAGAGGGCGGGGCGGGAACCGGGGAGCTGTTTTTT. Amino acids: CASSLEGGAGTGELFF.

J is TRBJ2-5 and V is TRBV13; 9 bases align to TRBD2. The CDR3 sequence is 15 residues long. The germline V gene has CDR1 PRHDT and CDR2 FYEKMQ (reference sequence). The V gene end was trimmed by 2 bases and the J gene end by 0 bases; junction bases not matched to a gene: 1. Here the CDR3 reads CASSLSGGNQETQYF. The DNA of the CDR3 is TGTGCCAGCAGCTTAAGCGGGGGGAACCAAGAGACCCAGTACTTC.

V and J are TRBV6-5 and TRBJ2-1; tentative D call: TRBD1 (5 bases). V lost 7 bases, J lost 6 bases, and 16 bases lay in between. The CDR3 runs 14 residues. The germline V gene encodes CDR1 MNHEY and CDR2 SVGAGI. The CDR3 DNA sequence: TGTGCCAGCATCCGAACGCAGGGTATCAATGAGCAGTTCTTC. This translates into CASIRTQGINEQFF.

This chain uses TRBV7-9 with TRBJ2-3; TRBD2 aligns across 8 bases. Germline assignment: CDR1 SEHNR and CDR2 FQNEAQ (reference sequence). V shed 1 base, J shed 4 bases, and the junction held 4 bases outside the gene matches. The CDR3 runs 15 residues. The CDR3 loop reads CASSLVSGGADTQYF. The CDR3, as DNA: TGTGCCAGCAGCTTAGTGAGCGGGGGAGCAGATACGCAGTATTTT.

The J gene is TRBJ2-1, the V gene TRBV5-6; 12 bases map to TRBD2. The ends lost 2 bases at V and 7 bases at J; junction bases unmatched: 7. The CDR3 is 16 residues long. The germline CDR1 and CDR2 sequences are SGHDT and YYEEEE. CDR3 DNA sequence: TGTGCCAGCAGCTTAGCCCGGACTAGCGGGGCAAATGAGCAGTTCTTC. It specifies CASSLARTSGANEQFF. The entire variable domain, with the rest obtained from reference TRBV5-6 and TRBJ2-1, is as follows: DAGVTQSPTHLIKTRGQQVTLRCSPKSGHDTVSWYQQALGQGPQFIFQYYEEEERQRGNFPDRFSGHQFPNYSSELNVNALLLGDSALYLCASSLARTSGANEQFFGPGTRLTVL.

This chain links TRBV19 with TRBJ2-5; 11 bases are shared with TRBD1. The CDR3 has 15 residues. CDR1 is LNHDA, CDR2 SQIVND, per germline (reference sequence). The V segment lost 8 bases and the J segment 5 bases; nucleotides outside the gene matches: 10. CDR3 nucleotides: TGTGCCAGTTCAATTGGGACAGGGGGTTGGGAGACCCAGTACTTC. This encodes CASSIGTGGWETQYF. The entire variable domain, with the rest obtained from reference TRBV19 and TRBJ2-5, is as follows: DGGITQSPKYLFRKEGQNVTLSCEQNLNHDAMYWYRQDPGQGLRLIYYSQIVNDFQKGDIAEGYSVSREKKESFPLTVTSAQKNPTAFYLCASSIGTGGWETQYFGPGTRLLVL.

V usage is TRBV9 and J usage is TRBJ2-1; TRBD2 agrees at 11 bases. The germline V gene has CDR1 SGDLS and CDR2 YYNGEE. This CDR3 is built from 15 residues. Losses at the gene ends were 0 bases for V and 8 bases for J; bases not matched to a gene: 4. In DNA, the CDR3 is TGTGCCAGCAGCGTAGATAGCGGGGGGGCCTATGAGCAGTTCTTC. Its protein product is CASSVDSGGAYEQFF.

The chain uses TRBV7-9 and TRBJ1-2, with 8 bases lining up with TRBD1. The germline gives CDR1 SEHNR, CDR2 FQNEAQ (reference sequence). This CDR3 comprises 14 residues. J was trimmed by 6 bases and V by 1 base; bases with no gene match: 4. As DNA, the CDR3 is TGTGCCAGCAGCTTAGAGGCAGGGGGCGATGGCTACACCTTC. This translates into CASSLEAGGDGYTF.

V is TRBV6-6 and J is TRBJ2-3; TRBD2 matches at 8 bases. There are 14 residues in the CDR3. CDR1 MNHNY and CDR2 SVGAGI come from the germline V gene (reference sequence). Trimming removed 5 bases from V and 3 bases from J; junction bases left unmatched: 4. The CDR3 here is CASSPGGITDTQYF. The CDR3 DNA is TGTGCCAGCAGTCCGGGGGGGATAACAGATACGCAGTATTTT.

This rearrangement joins TRBV13 to TRBJ2-5; 8 bases fit TRBD1. Germline V gives CDR1 PRHDT, CDR2 FYEKMQ (reference sequence). After removal of 5 bases from V and 7 bases from J, the junction contained 6 bases not matched to a gene. There are 13 residues in the CDR3. CDR3 bases: TGTGCCAGCAGCCTCAGGGGGCTCGGGACCCAGTACTTC. Protein product: CASSLRGLGTQYF.

CDR3 sequence reads: CASSPTLAGGTDTQYF. The CDR3 bases are TGTGCCAGCAGCCCTACGCTAGCGGGGGGCACAGATACGCAGTATTTT. The chain has TRBV2 and TRBJ2-3; 10 nucleotides align to TRBD2. With 6 bases clipped from V and 1 base from J, the junction kept 7 bases outside the gene matches. CDR3 length equals 16 residues. CDR1 SNHLY and CDR2 FYNNEI come from the germline V gene.

V is TRBV11-3 and J is TRBJ1-6; tentative D call: TRBD1 (6 bases). The V end was cut by 1 base, the J end by 7 bases, with 11 bases between. Germline CDR1 is SGHNT and CDR2 is YENEEA. The CDR3 is 15 residues long. In DNA, the CDR3 is TGTGCCAGCAGCTTAGTCGGACAGCCGAATTCACCCCTCCACTTT. It specifies CASSLVGQPNSPLHF.

The sample holds a few counts of this clone. The chain recombines TRBV11-1 with TRBJ1-1; D perhaps matches TRBD1 (5 bases). V was clipped by 3 bases and J by 0 bases, with 8 bases between them. The CDR3 extends over 14 amino acids. Germline V CDR1 and CDR2: SGHAT, FQDESV (reference sequence). Written as DNA, the CDR3 is TGTGCCAGCAGCTTGACAGTCATGAACACTGAAGCTTTCTTT. This sequence encodes CASSLTVMNTEAFF.

The chain couples TRBV4-2 to TRBJ1-2, with 7 bases lining up with TRBD1. CDR3 size: 17 residues. The J segment lost 1 base and the V segment lost 0 bases, leaving 8 bases of the junction unmatched. Germline V gene lookup returns CDR1 LGHNA and CDR2 YNFKEQ. Here the CDR3 DNA reads TGTGCCAGCAGCCAAGAACCGACAGGGTATGGTAACTATGGCTACACCTTC. Its translation is CASSQEPTGYGNYGYTF.

The chain carries TRBV5-4 and TRBJ1-1; 9 bases fit TRBD1. This CDR3 is built from 17 residues. Trimming cost V 4 bases and J 1 base; bases outside gene matches: 11. Germline V gives CDR1 SGHNT, CDR2 YYREEE (reference sequence). CDR3: CASSPRRGTGSNTEAFF. CDR3 DNA: TGTGCCAGCAGCCCCCGAAGAGGGACAGGGTCGAACACTGAAGCTTTCTTT. Full variable domain (outside the CDR3, taken from reference TRBV5-4 and TRBJ1-1): ETGVTQSPTHLIKTRGQQVTLRCSSQSGHNTVSWYQQALGQGPQFIFQYYREEENGRGNFPPRFSGLQFPNYSSELNVNALELDDSALYLCASSPRRGTGSNTEAFFGQGTRLTVV.

CDR3 sequence reads: CASSPGQYSNQPQHF. CDR3 nucleotides: TGTGCCAGCAGTCCGGGACAATATAGCAATCAGCCCCAGCATTTT. J is TRBJ1-5 and V is TRBV6-5, with D possibly being TRBD1 (6 bases). CDR1 MNHEY and CDR2 SVGAGI come from the germline V gene. There are 15 residues in the CDR3. Between the trimmed V and J ends, which lost 5 bases and 0 bases, there was a span of 11 bases.

The chain recombines TRBV9 with TRBJ2-3; 8 bases are shared with TRBD2. CDR1 and CDR2 from the germline V gene are SGDLS and YYNGEE. CDR3 length: 15 amino acids. Germline trimming cut 5 bases from V and 9 bases from J; bases unmatched to any gene: 14. This CDR3 reads CASSGGGPLEETQYF. CDR3 coding DNA: TGTGCCAGCAGTGGCGGGGGGCCCCTGGAGGAAACGCAGTATTTT.

The chain has TRBV4-1 and TRBJ2-3; D not certain. Germline-derived CDR1 and CDR2 are MGHRA and YSYEKL. The CDR3 is 15 residues long. V shed 2 bases and J shed 1 base, with 10 bases lying between them. CDR3 DNA: TGCGCCAGCAGCCAAACGGTCTTAGGCACAGATACGCAGTATTTT. Translating gives CASSQTVLGTDTQYF.

CDR3: CASSQGTGNMNTEAFF. The CDR3 nucleotides are TGTGCCAGCAGTCAAGGGACAGGCAACATGAACACTGAAGCTTTCTTT. The chain uses TRBV6-1 and TRBJ1-1; 8 nucleotides match TRBD1. The CDR3 covers 16 residues. From germline, CDR1 is MNHNS and CDR2 SASEGT. V gave up 5 bases and J gave up 0 bases; unmatched junction bases: 8.

The chain joins TRBV7-3 to TRBJ2-3; tentative D call: TRBD2 (5 bases). Trimming cost V 6 bases and J 1 base, with 17 bases left between them. This CDR3 comprises 16 residues. Germline V CDR1 and CDR2: SGHTA, FQGTGA. CDR3 nucleotides: TGTGCCAGCAGGTCACGAGCCGGGGTTGGCACAGATACGCAGTATTTT. Protein sequence: CASRSRAGVGTDTQYF.

J is TRBJ2-3 and V is TRBV30; 7 bases are shared with TRBD1. This CDR3 is built from 13 residues. The germline V gene has CDR1 GTSNPN and CDR2 SVGIG (reference sequence). V was clipped by 3 bases and J by 4 bases; unmatched bases: 4. Written as DNA, the CDR3 is TGTGCCTGGAGACTAGGGGGCGCAGATACGCAGTATTTT. Translated: CAWRLGGADTQYF.

CDR3 in amino acids: CASSLGDSYEQYF. The CDR3 DNA follows: TGTGCCAGCAGTTTAGGGGACAGCTACGAGCAGTACTTC. The J gene is TRBJ2-7, the V gene TRBV12-3 or TRBV12-4; 7 bases are shared with TRBD1. CDR3 length: 13 residues. V trimming: 1 base; J trimming: 3 bases; junction bases outside the gene matches: 0.

The rearrangement links TRBV12-3 or TRBV12-4 to TRBJ2-7; D possibly corresponds to TRBD1 (5 bases). The CDR3 runs 13 residues. Trimming took 2 bases from V and 5 from J, leaving 10 bases between them. The CDR3, as DNA: TGTGCCAGCAGTTTAACGAAACAGGACGAGCAGTACTTC. It yields the protein CASSLTKQDEQYF.